The clone carrying this TCR beta chain has a handful of counts. Antigen unknown. Germline V gene sequence: CDR1 SGHVS, CDR2 FQNEAQ. The CDR3 has 13 amino acids. J lost 5 bases, V lost 6 bases, and 4 bases had no gene match. Amplified TCR beta CDR3 regions derived from RNA transcripts. First-round RT-PCR targeting the TCR CDR3 was performed with the HTBI primer set. TCRdb ran MiXCR on the multiplex PCR reads and lists one entry per CDR3 protein. The sample holds under 600,000 distinct CDR3 sequences, around 16% seen once. Orbital computed tomography and thyroid ultrasound, together with serum TRAb and thyroxine and clinical symptoms, were used for diagnoses. PBMCs came from about 10 ml fresh peripheral blood. This sample was included in a study of T cells in Graves' hyperthyroidism and ophthalmopathy. Study in general: Once the initial diagnosis was made, peripheral blood was obtained before any treatment. Whole-study findings and limits: Ophthalmopathy and stable hyperthyroidism were told apart by a 13 V-J model.

The TCR was taken from a woman aged 40-49 years with Graves' ophthalmopathy. The sample was blood. V gene TRBV7-8 combines with J gene TRBJ1-5, with 7 bases that match TRBD1. For the CDR3, the DNA is TGTGCCAGCAGGCAGGGGGGCGATCAGCCCCAGCATTTT. It is translated as CASRQGGDQPQHF. Full variable domain (remainder filled in from reference TRBV7-8 and TRBJ1-5): GAGVSQSPRYKVAKRGQDVALRCDPISGHVSLFWYQQALGQGPEFLTYFQNEAQLDKSGLPSDRFFAERPEGSVSTLKIQRTQQEDSAVYLCASRQGGDQPQHFGDGTRLSIL.